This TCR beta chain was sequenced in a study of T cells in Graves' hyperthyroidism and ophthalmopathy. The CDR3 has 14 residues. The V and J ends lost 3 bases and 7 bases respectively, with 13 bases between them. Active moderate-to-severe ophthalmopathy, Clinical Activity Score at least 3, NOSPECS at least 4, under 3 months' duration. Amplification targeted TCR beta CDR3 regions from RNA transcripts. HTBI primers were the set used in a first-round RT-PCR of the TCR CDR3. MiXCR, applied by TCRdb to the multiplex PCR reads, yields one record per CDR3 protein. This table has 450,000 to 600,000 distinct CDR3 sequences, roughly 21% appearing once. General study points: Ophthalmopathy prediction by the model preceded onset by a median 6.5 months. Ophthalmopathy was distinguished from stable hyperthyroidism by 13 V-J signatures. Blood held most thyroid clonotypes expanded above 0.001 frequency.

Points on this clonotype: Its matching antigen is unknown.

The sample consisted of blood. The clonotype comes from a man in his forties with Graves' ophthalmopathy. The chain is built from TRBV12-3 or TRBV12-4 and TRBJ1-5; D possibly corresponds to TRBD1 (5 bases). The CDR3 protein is CASSFEGIRQPQHF. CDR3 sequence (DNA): TGTGCCAGCAGTTTCGAGGGGATCAGACAGCCCCAGCATTTT.